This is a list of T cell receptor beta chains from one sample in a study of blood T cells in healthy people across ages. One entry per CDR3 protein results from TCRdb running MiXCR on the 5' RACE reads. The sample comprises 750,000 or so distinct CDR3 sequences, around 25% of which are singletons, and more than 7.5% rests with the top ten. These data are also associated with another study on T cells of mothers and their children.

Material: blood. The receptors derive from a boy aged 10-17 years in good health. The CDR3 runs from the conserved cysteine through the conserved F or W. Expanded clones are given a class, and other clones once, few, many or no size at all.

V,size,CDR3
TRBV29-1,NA,CSVEVRGTQYF
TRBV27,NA,CAGSLSPGTHYGYTF
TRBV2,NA,CASSEAYLASDTQYF
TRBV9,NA,CASSTRLAGEYNEQFF
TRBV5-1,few,CASSLYSGPYEQYF
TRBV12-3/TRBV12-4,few,CASSLAGLVIETQYF
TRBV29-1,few,CSVLLAAYEQYF
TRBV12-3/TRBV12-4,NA,CASSLRVGTDTEYF
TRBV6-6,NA,CASQVLAGEAYEQYF
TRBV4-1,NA,CASSQDPVDTEAFF
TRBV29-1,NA,CSVEGTDPYNEQFF
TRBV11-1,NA,CASTAQDSSTDTQYF
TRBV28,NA,CASSPVGLAAYEQYF
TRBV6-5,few,CASSYAEGRTGPRETQYF
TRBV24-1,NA,CATSDLSDGTDTQYF
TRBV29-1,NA,CSVDRFAGRTETQYF
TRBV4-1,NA,CASSQASGSVQETQYF
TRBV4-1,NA,CASSHTTSGLTDTQYF
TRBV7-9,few,CASSSDGRRYNEQFF
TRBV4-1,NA,CASSQGWGLGETQYF
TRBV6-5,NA,CASSYPALAGTYNEQFF
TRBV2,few,CATVLWRDDNEQFF
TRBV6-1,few,CASSALNQPQHF
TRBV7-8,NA,CASSLAGTGAHEQYF
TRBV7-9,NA,CASSISFGETQYF
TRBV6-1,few,CASSEETYSPLHF
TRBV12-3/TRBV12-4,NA,CASSSTSVGELFF
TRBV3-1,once,CASSQDPGLAERTQYF
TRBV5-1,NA,CASSFSAAYNEQFF
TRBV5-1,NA,CASSLVGLASWDEQFF
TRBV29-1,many,CSVESGVYTEAFF
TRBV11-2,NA,CASRGGSVYEQYF
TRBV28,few,CASSPGAGRRQPQHF
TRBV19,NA,CASRTKVDFRNYGYTF